A selection of T cell receptor beta chains follows, all from one sample in a study of T cells in Graves' hyperthyroidism and ophthalmopathy. TCRdb reanalysed the multiplex PCR reads using MiXCR and keeps one entry per CDR3 protein. The profile shows 550,000 to 700,000 distinct CDR3 sequences, 46% of them singletons. Input material: peripheral blood or thyroid tissue (not recorded which). These receptors originate from an adult woman with Graves' disease, either hyperthyroidism or ophthalmopathy (not recorded which). Both conserved end residues are trimmed from each CDR3.

TRBV20-1,SARVGQYNQPQH
TRBV29-1,SVGNRGFGYT
TRBV7-2,ASSLLTHKETQY
TRBV19,ASSSRGREKLF
TRBV2,ASLLGRDYEQY
TRBV19,ASSILQNTGELF
TRBV11-2,ASSFLGQPQH
TRBV10-3,ATRPQGNSGNTIY
TRBV29-1,SVGNARETQY
TRBV4-1,ASSQLGAYEQY